This passage covers 7 T cell receptor beta chains from one sample sequenced in a study of Tregs in tolerant kidney transplant recipients. Profiling relied on immunoSEQ multiplex PCR, and the TCRdb table lists in-frame clones only, not all of them. Of about 240,000 clones listed, roughly 80% are singletons. Sequencing was done on a sample of CD4+ T cells from blood. All receptors come from a human donor in good health.

This sequence joins TRBV19 and TRBJ2-7, with 9 nucleotides matching TRBD2. Germline V gene data show CDR1 as LNHDA and CDR2 as SQIVND (reference sequence). This CDR3 contains 14 residues. After removal of 6 bases from V and 5 bases from J, the junction contained 8 bases not matched to a gene. CDR3 nucleotide sequence: TGTGCCAGTAGAGGCAGCGGGAGGTCCCACGAGCAGTACTTC. Translation: CASRGSGRSHEQYF.

V and J are TRBV7-6 and TRBJ2-2, with 9 positions matching TRBD1. Germline V gene sequence: CDR1 SGHVS, CDR2 FNYEAQ. The CDR3 contains 17 residues. V shed 3 bases and J 4 bases; nucleotides not matched to a gene: 9. CDR3 DNA: TGTGCCAGCAGCTTCTCGCAAGGGACAGGGCGCACCGGGGAGCTGTTTTTT. Protein product: CASSFSQGTGRTGELFF. Drawing the rest from reference TRBV7-6 and TRBJ2-2, the complete variable domain is GAGVSQSPRYKVTKRGQDVALRCDPISGHVSLYWYRQALGQGPEFLTYFNYEAQQDKSGLPNDRFSAERPEGSISTLTIQRTEQRDSAMYRCASSFSQGTGRTGELFFGEGSRLTVL.

The chain combines TRBV6-4 with TRBJ2-5; possible D gene TRBD2, 5 bases. The germline CDR1 and CDR2 sequences are MRHNA and SNTAGT. V was cut by 4 bases and J by 6 bases, with 12 bases left in between. The CDR3 totals 13 residues. CDR3 nucleotide sequence: TGTGCCAGCAGTGTGTTCGCGGGTCAGACCCAGTACTTC. This sequence encodes CASSVFAGQTQYF.

V and J are TRBV12-2 and TRBJ2-2; TRBD2, as called in the table, went unchecked against the DNA. TRBV12-2 is a documented pseudogene. The CDR3 is 12 residues long. CDR3 nucleotide sequence: TGTGCAAGTCGCTTCGACACCGGGGAGCTGTTTTTT. It yields the protein CASRFDTGELFF.

This chain connects TRBV18 to TRBJ2-5; tentatively, D is TRBD1 or TRBD2 (5 bases each). Germline V gives CDR1 KGHSH, CDR2 LQKENI. The V end lost 0 bases, the J end lost 4 bases, and 12 bases lay between the germline ends. The CDR3 is 15 residues long. The CDR3 loop is CASSPPFPGRETQYF. The CDR3 region has the DNA TGTGCCAGCTCACCACCTTTTCCAGGGAGAGAGACCCAGTACTTC.

V is TRBV7-2 and J is TRBJ1-1; D is perhaps TRBD1 (6 bases). CDR1 is SGHTA, CDR2 FQGNSA, per germline. This CDR3 comprises 13 residues. Trimming removed 7 bases at V and 1 base at J, with 10 bases between. CDR3 sequence: CASKTQGNTEAFF. For the CDR3, the DNA is TGTGCCAGCAAGACACAGGGGAACACTGAAGCTTTCTTT.

The chain couples TRBV18 to TRBJ2-1; 14 bases line up with TRBD2. Germline trimming cut 6 bases from V and 8 bases from J; bases unmatched to any gene: 9. Germline CDR1 and CDR2: KGHSH and LQKENI. The CDR3 covers 16 residues. CDR3 sequence reads: CASSATGTSGSYEQFF. The CDR3 DNA follows: TGTGCCAGCTCTGCAACGGGGACTAGCGGGAGCTATGAGCAGTTCTTC.